The 19 T cell receptor beta chains presented below share a single source sample, sequenced in a study of regulatory T cells in long-lasting Graves disease. Sample time point: persistent/refractory GD, antithyroid drugs over 5 years with positive TRAb. PBMC RNA was the source of the TCR library. CDR3-region Arm-PCR and iRepertoire HTBI primers produced the TCR beta libraries. TCRdb processed the multiplex PCR reads anew with MiXCR; each CDR3 protein has one entry. The sample has roughly 300,000 distinct CDR3 sequences, less than 20% seen once. The sequences come from peripheral blood mononuclear cells (PBMCs), collected when the disease was refractory, from a patient treated with antithyroid drugs. The receptors derive from a female donor with Graves disease.

There are many counts of this clonotype. V and J are TRBV11-3 and TRBJ1-1; 8 bases fit TRBD1. V was clipped by 3 bases and J by 5 bases; unmatched bases: 8. Germline values: CDR1 SGHNT, CDR2 YENEEA. This CDR3 contains 15 residues. Here the CDR3 DNA reads TGTGCCAGCAGCTTTCCCCGACAGGGGCGGACTGAAGCTTTCTTT. It encodes CASSFPRQGRTEAFF.

V usage is TRBV9 and J usage is TRBJ1-2; D remains ambiguous. Trimming removed 0 bases at V and 2 bases at J, with 17 bases between. Germline lookup yields CDR1 SGDLS and CDR2 YYNGEE. The CDR3 length is 17 residues. This CDR3 reads CASSVDGGEILNYGYTF. CDR3 bases: TGTGCCAGCAGCGTAGATGGAGGAGAGATCCTAAACTATGGCTACACCTTC.

This clonotype was counted many times. J is TRBJ1-1 and V is TRBV20-1; D is unclear. The V gene lost 3 bases and the J gene lost 4 bases, with 15 bases spanning the gap. Germline-derived CDR1 and CDR2 are DFQATT and SNEGSKA (reference sequence). The CDR3 runs to 14 residues. CDR3 protein: CSASHTRIFTEAFF. The CDR3 DNA is TGCAGTGCTAGCCACACCCGGATCTTCACTGAAGCTTTCTTT.

The table lists this clonotype with a few counts. V gene TRBV28 combines with J gene TRBJ2-1; TRBD2 might be the D (5 bases). In germline, CDR1 is MDHEN, CDR2 SYDVKM. Trimming shortened V by 3 bases and J by 2 bases, and 8 bases separated the two germline ends. CDR3 size: 14 residues. The CDR3 nucleotides read TGTGCCAGCAGTTTGGACTCTCCCTACAATGAGCAGTTCTTC. Protein sequence: CASSLDSPYNEQFF.

A few counts support this clonotype. One base away lies a much larger clone, so this may be a sequencing read error. This chain uses TRBV20-1 with TRBJ2-5; 8 nucleotides align to TRBD1. Trimming at V came to 1 base and at J to 7 bases, leaving 2 bases not matched to a gene. CDR1 is DFQATT and CDR2 is SNEGSKA in the germline V gene (reference sequence). The CDR3 runs to 12 residues. The DNA of the CDR3 is TGCAGTGCTAGAGTTGACAGGGGGACCCAGTACTTC. Its translation is CSARVDRGTQYF.

The rearrangement uses TRBV20-1 and TRBJ2-7; 9 bases line up with TRBD2. This CDR3 is built from 15 residues. With V trimmed by 6 bases and J by 5 bases, 14 bases remained unmatched. The germline V gene encodes CDR1 DFQATT and CDR2 SNEGSKA (reference sequence). The chain's CDR3 is CSAPLGGGRVNEQYF. The CDR3 DNA follows: TGCAGTGCCCCTTTGGGGGGCGGGAGGGTCAACGAGCAGTACTTC.

The J gene is TRBJ1-1, the V gene TRBV19, with 10 bases fitting TRBD1. This CDR3 is built from 15 residues. Looked up from germline, CDR1 is LNHDA and CDR2 is SQIVND (reference sequence). Trimming at V came to 10 bases and at J to 0 bases, leaving 8 bases not matched to a gene. Here the CDR3 DNA reads TGTGCCACCGCGGACAGGGGGTACCTGAACACTGAAGCTTTCTTT. It codes for CATADRGYLNTEAFF.

V gene TRBV7-3 combines with J gene TRBJ2-7, with 9 nucleotides matching TRBD1. The germline V gene has CDR1 SGHTA and CDR2 FQGTGA. Losses at the gene ends were 4 bases for V and 9 bases for J; bases not matched to a gene: 13. CDR3 length equals 15 residues. In DNA, the CDR3 is TGTGCCAGCAGCTCCCGGACAGGGGAAGGGGGCGTGCAGTACTTC. This sequence encodes CASSSRTGEGGVQYF.

This clonotype was counted only a few times. The V and J genes are TRBV5-1 and TRBJ2-7; 9 nucleotides align to TRBD2. The CDR3 consists of 16 residues. V dropped 2 bases and J dropped 2; count of bases not matched to a gene: 8. Germline V gene sequence: CDR1 SGHRS, CDR2 YFSETQ. The DNA for the CDR3 is TGCGCCAGCAGCTTCTCTAGCGGGACCGGCCCCTACGAGCAGTACTTC. Its translation: CASSFSSGTGPYEQYF.

The chain is built from TRBV6-1 and TRBJ2-2; no clear D. Germline CDR1 reads MNHNS; CDR2 reads SASEGT. The CDR3 runs 10 residues. The V end was cut by 6 bases, the J end by 11 bases, with 7 bases between. DNA of the CDR3: TGTGCCAGCAGCGCTTTCGAGCTGTTTTTT. Translated: CASSAFELFF.

The chain carries TRBV20-1 and TRBJ1-2, with D possibly matching TRBD1 (6 bases). The V and J ends lost 0 bases and 5 bases respectively, with 13 bases between them. From germline, CDR1 is DFQATT and CDR2 SNEGSKA (reference sequence). This CDR3 contains 14 residues. The CDR3 spells CSAREGGVRYGYTF. In nucleotides, the CDR3 is TGCAGTGCTAGAGAAGGGGGAGTTAGGTATGGCTACACCTTC.

A remark on this clonotype: A much more abundant neighbour one base away suggests this may be a read error. This chain uses TRBV6-9 with TRBJ2-7; a weak D match, TRBD2 (6 bases). Germline V gene lookup returns CDR1 MNHGY and CDR2 SVAAGI. Trimming took off 4 bases at V and 6 bases at J, with 19 bases between the two ends. The CDR3 has 15 residues. The CDR3 region has the DNA TGTGCCAGCAGTTTACCCCGGGACTTTTACTGCGAGCAGTACTTC. It is translated as CASSLPRDFYCEQYF.

This clonotype was seen ten or more times. V gene TRBV24-1 combines with J gene TRBJ2-7; D is unclear. There are 13 residues in the CDR3. V lost 4 bases to trimming and J lost 3 bases, with 9 bases between them. Germline V lookup: CDR1 KGHDR, CDR2 SFDVKD. In DNA, the CDR3 is TGTGCCACCAGTGACCCTTTCAGCTACGAGCAGTACTTC. Translation gives CATSDPFSYEQYF.

V and J are TRBV9 and TRBJ1-4; D is perhaps TRBD1 (6 bases). The germline V gene encodes CDR1 SGDLS and CDR2 YYNGEE. The CDR3 totals 15 residues. Between the trimmed V and J ends, which lost 4 bases and 4 bases, there was a span of 14 bases. CDR3 loop: CASSPEEGVNEKLFF. Written as DNA, the CDR3 is TGTGCCAGCAGCCCAGAGGAGGGGGTTAATGAAAAACTGTTTTTT.

This clonotype was found a few times. This chain uses TRBV19 with TRBJ1-3, with D possibly TRBD1 on 6 matching bases. The V and J ends lost 4 bases and 4 bases respectively, with 11 bases between them. The CDR3 contains 14 residues. CDR1 and CDR2 from the germline V gene are LNHDA and SQIVND (reference sequence). For the CDR3, the DNA is TGTGCCAGTAGTACTGCAGGGGACGGAAACACCATATATTTT. This sequence encodes CASSTAGDGNTIYF. Variable domain in full (rest from reference TRBV19 and TRBJ1-3): DGGITQSPKYLFRKEGQNVTLSCEQNLNHDAMYWYRQDPGQGLRLIYYSQIVNDFQKGDIAEGYSVSREKKESFPLTVTSAQKNPTAFYLCASSTAGDGNTIYFGEGSWLTVV.

The V call is TRBV18, the J call TRBJ2-7, with D possibly called TRBD1 or TRBD2 (5 bases each). This CDR3 is built from 13 residues. Germline CDR1 KGHSH, CDR2 LQKENI. V lost 4 bases and J 3 bases, leaving 10 bases between the germline ends. The DNA for the CDR3 is TGTGCCAGCTCACTAGGGACCCTCTACGAGCAGTACTTC. Protein product: CASSLGTLYEQYF.

The table lists this clonotype with a count of one. The genes are TRBV5-4 and TRBJ1-1, with a possible D match to TRBD1 (5 bases). V lost 1 base and J lost 5, with 15 bases in between. This CDR3 contains 15 residues. The germline V gene has CDR1 SGHNT and CDR2 YYREEE (reference sequence). The CDR3 sequence: CASSLSGVRGTEAFF. As DNA, the CDR3 is TGTGCCAGCAGCTTGTCGGGGGTCCGTGGGACTGAAGCTTTCTTT.

This clonotype was seen only a few times. The chain employs TRBV11-2 and TRBJ2-7, with D perhaps TRBD2 (5 bases). Trimming left V 2 bases short and J 5 bases short, with 7 bases between. Looked up from germline, CDR1 is SGHAT and CDR2 is FQNNGV. The CDR3 is made up of 12 amino acids. Written as DNA, the CDR3 is TGTGCCAGCAGCTTACATAGCGACGAGCAGTACTTC. This gives the protein CASSLHSDEQYF.

This clonotype was seen ten or more times. This chain links TRBV28 with TRBJ1-1, with D uncertain. Germline assignment: CDR1 MDHEN and CDR2 SYDVKM. The V gene lost 2 bases and the J gene lost 8 bases, with 18 bases spanning the gap. CDR3 length equals 15 residues. The CDR3 bases are TGTGCCAGCAGTTTACCCCCCCCAAGGTTCGGGGAAGCTTTCTTT. Protein: CASSLPPPRFGEAFF.